This T cell receptor beta chain was profiled in a study of T cell changes during pregnancy in multiple sclerosis. Some clones are missing from TCRdb's copy, which holds only in-frame ones; the method was immunoSEQ multiplex PCR. Seen here are about 80,000 clones, about 93% observed once, and the top ten hold roughly 2.6%. The V and J ends lost 6 bases and 7 bases, in that order; junction bases with no gene match: 15. The CDR3 consists of 16 residues. Germline-derived CDR1 and CDR2 are SGHTA and FQGTGA. The sample in question was peripheral blood, obtained after pregnancy. The V gene is TRBV7-3, the J gene TRBJ2-3; TRBD2 matches 8 bases. The receptor was derived from a female donor in good health, enrolled as a control in a pregnancy study. The CDR3 nucleotides read TGTGCCAGCAGTCATCGGGGGGGGTCGGGTGTTAATACGCAGTATTTT. Protein product: CASSHRGGSGVNTQYF. Based on the CDR3 plus reference TRBV7-3 and TRBJ2-3, the full variable domain is GAGVSQTPSNKVTEKGKYVELRCDPISGHTALYWYRQSLGQGPEFLIYFQGTGAADDSGLPNDRFFAVRPEGSVSTLKIQRTERGDSAVYLCASSHRGGSGVNTQYFGPGTRLTVL.